The 20 T cell receptor beta chains presented below share a single source sample, sequenced in a study of patients and donors after allogeneic stem cell transplantation. TCRdb processed the RT-PCR reads anew with MiXCR; each CDR3 protein has one entry. The repertoire holds about 110,000 distinct CDR3 sequences, with approximately 35% as singletons. Sequencing was done on a sample of blood, either unsorted or a sorted T cell fraction (not recorded which). The receptor set was obtained from a human donor who was either an allogeneic HSCT recipient or a stem cell or donor lymphocyte infusion donor (not recorded which). It is not recorded whose cells these are; they may come from a transplant donor.

This clonotype occurred once. V is TRBV12-3 or TRBV12-4 and J is TRBJ1-5; TRBD1 might be the D (5 bases). The CDR3 has 13 residues. V was shortened by 5 bases and J by 5 bases, with 10 bases between the two germline ends. The CDR3 DNA reads as TGTGCCAGCAGTCAGTGGGGCTATCAGCCCCAGCATTTT. Its protein is CASSQWGYQPQHF.

This rearrangement joins TRBV20-1 to TRBJ1-4; D gene uncertain. Germline V gene lookup returns CDR1 DFQATT and CDR2 SNEGSKA (reference sequence). The CDR3 is 14 residues long. V was clipped by 5 bases and J by 8 bases, with 18 bases between them. CDR3 sequence: CSARKDFQEEKLFF. CDR3 bases: TGCAGTGCTCGTAAAGACTTCCAGGAGGAAAAACTGTTTTTT.

CDR3 residues: CASRIAGTTDTQYF. The CDR3 DNA is TGTGCCAGCAGGATAGCGGGGACCACAGATACGCAGTATTTT. The chain links TRBV6-5 to TRBJ2-3; 8 bases fit TRBD2. This CDR3 spans 14 amino acids. J gave up 2 bases and V 6 bases, and 4 bases lay outside the gene matches. The germline V gene has CDR1 MNHEY and CDR2 SVGAGI.

The chain combines TRBV18 with TRBJ2-7; D may be TRBD1 (5 bases). CDR3 length: 13 residues. V was pared by 2 bases and J by 2 bases, with 7 bases between. Germline V gene lookup returns CDR1 KGHSH and CDR2 LQKENI. CDR3 in DNA: TGTGCCAGCTCACCAGCACAGGCCTACGAGCAGTACTTC. Translated: CASSPAQAYEQYF.

The chain recombines TRBV5-4 with TRBJ1-3; TRBD1 might be the D (5 bases). The V gene lost 2 bases and the J gene lost 0 bases, with 9 bases spanning the gap. Germline V gene lookup returns CDR1 SGHNT and CDR2 YYREEE (reference sequence). The CDR3 has 15 residues. CDR3 DNA: TGTGCCAGCAGCTTAGACAGCCGCTCTGGAAACACCATATATTTT. This sequence encodes CASSLDSRSGNTIYF.

This chain uses TRBV11-1 with TRBJ2-3, with D possibly matching TRBD2 (6 bases). Trimming pared 4 bases from V and 8 bases from J, leaving 16 bases between. The V gene's germline CDR1 is SGHAT and CDR2 FQDESV (reference sequence). This CDR3 region has 14 residues. CDR3 sequence (DNA): TGTGCCAGCAGCTCAGCACCCTCTAGCGCTACGCAGTATTTT. This codes for CASSSAPSSATQYF. Complete variable domain (other parts from reference TRBV11-1 and TRBJ2-3): EAEVAQSPRYKITEKSQAVAFWCDPISGHATLYWYRQILGQGPELLVQFQDESVVDDSQLPKDRFSAERLKGVDSTLKIQPAELGDSAMYLCASSSAPSSATQYFGPGTRLTVL.

V and J are TRBV13 and TRBJ2-3; no firm D call. CDR3 size: 12 residues. V lost 6 bases, J lost 4 bases, and 8 bases lay in between. Per germline, CDR1 PRHDT and CDR2 FYEKMQ (reference sequence). In DNA, the CDR3 is TGTGCCAGCAGGCCCTATTCAGATACGCAGTATTTT. Residues: CASRPYSDTQYF.

J is TRBJ2-3 and V is TRBV7-2; tentatively, D is TRBD2 (6 bases). Germline V lookup: CDR1 SGHTA, CDR2 FQGNSA. Trimming left V 5 bases short and J 2 bases short, with 20 bases between. The length of the CDR3 is 17 residues. The CDR3 is CASSVGRLGSHTDTQYF. DNA for the CDR3: TGTGCCAGCAGCGTAGGCCGACTAGGGAGCCACACAGATACGCAGTATTTT.

The rearrangement joins TRBV4-1 to TRBJ2-1; tentatively, D is TRBD1 or TRBD2 (5 bases each). The CDR3 is made up of 19 amino acids. Germline V gene lookup returns CDR1 MGHRA and CDR2 YSYEKL. Trimming removed 0 bases from V and 4 bases from J, with 22 bases in between. This CDR3 reads CASSQEGTYSHSLYNEQFF. The CDR3 DNA is TGCGCCAGCAGCCAAGAAGGGACCTACAGCCATTCCCTGTACAATGAGCAGTTCTTC.

The chain employs TRBV6-2 or TRBV6-3 and TRBJ1-5, with TRBD1 as a possible D gene (6 bases). The CDR3 contains 13 residues. The germline gives CDR1 MNHEY, CDR2 SVGEGT. The germline V and J ends were trimmed by 7 bases and 2 bases, with 9 bases remaining between them. This CDR3 is CASTHRGNQPQHF. In DNA form, the CDR3 reads TGTGCCAGCACCCACAGGGGCAATCAGCCCCAGCATTTT.

This clonotype is a singleton in its sample. The rearrangement uses TRBV21-1 and TRBJ1-2; TRBD1 is the table's D call and was not checked against the DNA. TRBV21-1 is tagged as a pseudogene. The CDR3 consists of 18 residues. CDR3 protein: CASSKAGEGGTTNYGYTF. CDR3 DNA: TGTGCCAGCAGCAAAGCCGGGGAAGGGGGAACAACAAACTATGGCTACACCTTC.

CDR3 sequence: CASSLDREIEQFF. In nucleotides, the CDR3 is TGTGCCAGCAGCTTAGACAGAGAAATCGAGCAGTTCTTC. The chain is built from TRBV11-2 and TRBJ2-1; D unclear. The CDR3 has 13 amino acids. The V gene's germline CDR1 is SGHAT and CDR2 FQNNGV. The V gene lost 0 bases and the J gene lost 10 bases, with 10 bases spanning the gap.

There are a few counts of this clonotype. The V call is TRBV27, the J call TRBJ1-5; TRBD1 is a possible D gene (6 bases). V dropped 5 bases and J dropped 2 bases, with 13 bases sitting between them. This CDR3 has 15 amino acids. Looked up from germline, CDR1 is MNHEY and CDR2 is SMNVEV (reference sequence). In DNA, the CDR3 is TGTGCCAGCAGTCCTAGGGGGGAGGGCAATCAGCCCCAGCATTTT. Its protein product is CASSPRGEGNQPQHF.

The chain recombines TRBV15 with TRBJ2-4; D is unclear. V was shortened by 3 bases and J by 2 bases, with 8 bases between the two germline ends. Germline V gene data show CDR1 as LNHNV and CDR2 as YYDKDF (reference sequence). CDR3 length: 14 amino acids. CDR3 sequence reads: CATSSMVPKNIQYF. In DNA, the CDR3 is TGTGCCACCAGCAGCATGGTGCCCAAAAACATTCAGTACTTC.

J is TRBJ1-4 and V is TRBV20-1; D uncertain. V lost 4 bases and J 0 bases, leaving 9 bases between the germline ends. Germline assignment: CDR1 DFQATT and CDR2 SNEGSKA (reference sequence). The CDR3 is made up of 14 amino acids. CDR3 residues: CSAKGSTTNEKLFF. The DNA for the CDR3 is TGCAGTGCTAAAGGATCTACAACTAATGAAAAACTGTTTTTT.

Note on this clonotype: At one of its ends the junction is not consistent with the germline gene, which may arise from a read error. The chain recombines TRBV2 with TRBJ2-1; D is undetermined. The CDR3 totals 12 residues. CDR1 is SNHLY, CDR2 FYNNEI, per germline. CDR3 amino acids: CATSRGWGEQFF. CDR3 in DNA: TGTGCCACCAGTCGAGGTTGGGGTGAGCAGTTCTTC.

This rearrangement joins TRBV7-9 to TRBJ2-2, with D uncertain. From germline, CDR1 is SEHNR and CDR2 FQNEAQ (reference sequence). Between the trimmed V and J ends, which lost 1 base and 1 base, there was a span of 7 bases. CDR3 length equals 15 residues. The CDR3 reads CASSLVRVNTGELFF. CDR3 nucleotides: TGTGCCAGCAGCTTAGTTAGGGTGAACACCGGGGAGCTGTTTTTT.

The chain joins TRBV29-1 to TRBJ2-5, with D perhaps matching TRBD1 or TRBD2 (7 bases each). The CDR3 has 12 amino acids. Germline V gives CDR1 SQVTM, CDR2 ANQGSEA. V lost 6 bases and J lost 4, with 12 bases in between. Written as DNA, the CDR3 is TGCAGCGTCGCCAGGGGGGGAGAGACCCAGTACTTC. It encodes CSVARGGETQYF.

The chain combines TRBV20-1 with TRBJ2-7; D perhaps matches TRBD1 (5 bases). The germline CDR1 and CDR2 sequences are DFQATT and SNEGSKA (reference sequence). Trimming left V 3 bases short and J 3 bases short, with 12 bases between. CDR3 length: 13 residues. The CDR3 DNA reads TGCAGTGCTAGCGCGGACACTTTCTACGAGCAGTACTTC. Protein sequence: CSASADTFYEQYF.

CDR3 loop: CIPGGRVEGANVLTF. The CDR3 DNA follows: TGCATCCCTGGCGGGAGAGTAGAGGGGGCCAACGTCCTGACTTTC. This chain links TRBV20-1 with TRBJ2-6; 7 bases align to TRBD2. Germline CDR1 and CDR2: DFQATT and SNEGSKA (reference sequence). The CDR3 totals 15 residues.